Below are 14 T cell receptor beta chains sequenced from a single sample in a study of blood T cell repertoires in COVID-19. Clones were read by immunoSEQ multiplex PCR, and TCRdb kept only the in-frame ones, dropping some. The sample records roughly 190,000 clones, around 82% being singletons. Sequenced: peripheral blood. The receptor source for this set is a man aged 45 to 65 with active or convalescent COVID-19.

The V call is TRBV7-2, the J call TRBJ2-3; the D is unclear. CDR3 length equals 14 residues. CDR1 is SGHTA, CDR2 FQGNSA, per germline. V shed 8 bases and J shed 3 bases, with 15 bases lying between them. For the CDR3, the DNA is TGTGCCAGCCGACCCGTTTTAGCAACAGATACGCAGTATTTT. Protein sequence: CASRPVLATDTQYF.

The gene calls are TRBV9 and TRBJ1-6; D gene unclear. This CDR3 spans 14 amino acids. Germline loops: CDR1 SGDLS, CDR2 YYNGEE. V dropped 0 bases and J dropped 6 bases, with 7 bases sitting between them. This chain's CDR3 is CASSVAVINSPLHF. The DNA of the CDR3 is TGTGCCAGCAGCGTAGCGGTTATTAATTCACCCCTCCACTTT.

The rearrangement joins TRBV7-2 to TRBJ2-3, with unresolved D. V was pared by 2 bases and J by 10 bases, with 10 bases between. The CDR3 is 12 amino acids. Germline assignment: CDR1 SGHTA and CDR2 FQGNSA. The CDR3 loop reads CASSLISSAQYF. The CDR3 DNA is TGTGCCAGCAGCTTAATTTCATCGGCGCAGTATTTT.

The chain links TRBV24-1 to TRBJ2-1; 8 bases are shared with TRBD1. The germline gives CDR1 KGHDR, CDR2 SFDVKD. Germline trimming cut 8 bases from V and 15 bases from J; bases unmatched to any gene: 8. The CDR3 runs to 11 residues. The CDR3 region has the DNA TGTGCCACCAACCCAGGGACAGGAGGGTTCTTC. The encoded protein is CATNPGTGGFF.

This chain joins TRBV5-1 and TRBJ2-2, with 7 nucleotides matching TRBD1. CDR1 SGHRS and CDR2 YFSETQ come from the germline V gene. The V gene end was trimmed by 4 bases and the J gene end by 2 bases; junction bases not matched to a gene: 8. The CDR3 has 16 amino acids. In nucleotides, the CDR3 is TGCGCCAGCAGCCTAAGAGGGGGCCGCAACACCGGGGAGCTGTTTTTT. Residues: CASSLRGGRNTGELFF.

V usage is TRBV5-5 and J usage is TRBJ2-1, with 10 bases aligning to TRBD2. Germline values: CDR1 SGHKS, CDR2 YYEKEE (reference sequence). V lost 6 bases to trimming and J lost 2 bases; unmatched junction nucleotides: 14. The length of the CDR3 is 18 residues. This CDR3 is CASTPGRLAGYTYNEQFF. CDR3 DNA: TGTGCCAGCACCCCGGGGAGACTAGCGGGTTACACCTACAATGAGCAGTTCTTC.

CDR3 DNA sequence: TGTGCCTGGGGGAGACACAACTATGGCTACACCTTC. Protein product: CAWGRHNYGYTF. The V and J genes are TRBV30 and TRBJ1-2; D is ambiguous. This CDR3 has 12 residues. The germline CDR1 and CDR2 sequences are GTSNPN and SVGIG (reference sequence). V lost 5 bases and J lost 2, with 9 bases in between.

The chain links TRBV5-1 to TRBJ2-7, with a weak D call TRBD2 (5 bases). V was pared by 0 bases and J by 4 bases, with 14 bases between. This CDR3 is 15 amino acids long. Germline values: CDR1 SGHRS, CDR2 YFSETQ. The CDR3 sequence: CASSLAGVGLYEQYF. CDR3 nucleotides: TGCGCCAGCAGCTTGGCCGGGGTTGGGCTTTACGAGCAGTACTTC.

The rearrangement joins TRBV5-1 to TRBJ1-4, with a possible D match to TRBD1 (6 bases). V was cut by 2 bases and J by 5 bases, with 10 bases left in between. The CDR3 length is 14 residues. Per the germline V gene, CDR1 is SGHRS and CDR2 is YFSETQ. The CDR3 loop reads CASSFMGANEKLFF. For the CDR3, the DNA is TGCGCCAGCAGCTTTATGGGGGCGAATGAAAAACTGTTTTTT.

This chain joins TRBV27 and TRBJ2-3; D remains ambiguous. The ends were cut back, 4 bases at V and 8 bases at J, with 19 bases in the middle. In germline, CDR1 is MNHEY, CDR2 SMNVEV (reference sequence). The CDR3 runs 15 residues. The CDR3 DNA sequence: TGTGCCAGCAGTTCGTCCCTGGCCCCCCATCCTACGCAGTATTTT. This encodes CASSSSLAPHPTQYF.

The V call is TRBV5-1, the J call TRBJ1-3; the match to TRBD1 covers 10 bases. This CDR3 is built from 17 residues. Germline loops: CDR1 SGHRS, CDR2 YFSETQ. V shed 3 bases, J shed 4 bases, and the junction held 10 bases outside the gene matches. CDR3 amino acids: CASSSGSGTGAGNTIYF. The CDR3 bases are TGCGCCAGCAGCTCGGGATCCGGGACAGGGGCGGGAAACACCATATATTTT.

The chain's CDR3 is CASSEEGREGLETQYF. The CDR3 DNA reads as TGTGCCAGCAGTGAAGAGGGCAGGGAGGGTTTAGAGACCCAGTACTTC. This chain links TRBV2 with TRBJ2-5; TRBD2 aligns across 7 bases. V lost 1 base and J lost 4; bases outside the gene matches: 9. CDR1 SNHLY and CDR2 FYNNEI come from the germline V gene. The CDR3 consists of 16 residues.

This chain joins TRBV5-1 and TRBJ2-2; D might be TRBD2 (6 bases). In germline, CDR1 is SGHRS, CDR2 YFSETQ. Deletions cut 4 bases from V and 5 bases from J, with 9 bases between. CDR3 length equals 13 residues. In DNA form, the CDR3 reads TGCGCCAGCAGCAGGAGCGGGACCGGGGAGCTGTTTTTT. Residues: CASSRSGTGELFF.

This clone came up a few times. The J gene is TRBJ2-5, the V gene TRBV5-1; 11 positions match TRBD2. Per the germline V gene, CDR1 is SGHRS and CDR2 is YFSETQ. The CDR3 is 14 amino acids. Germline trimming cut 5 bases from V and 5 bases from J; bases unmatched to any gene: 5. Written as DNA, the CDR3 is TGCGCCAGCAGTTTAGCGGGAGGGAAGGAGACCCAGTACTTC. It translates to CASSLAGGKETQYF.